The sequence of this T cell receptor (beta chain) was determined in a study of Ad26.COV2.S vaccination and SARS-CoV-2 variants. General observations from the study: The study found higher spike-specific TCR breadth in vaccine than placebo recipients. Similar non-spike TCR breadth was seen in vaccine and placebo recipients.

Measured with immunoSEQ multiplex PCR; TCRdb has only the in-frame clones, and not every one. The sample shows about 140,000 clones, 70% to 90% of them seen only once. The CDR3 has 14 amino acids. The germline CDR1 and CDR2 sequences are LGHNT and FRNRAP. V lost 7 bases and J lost 1; bases outside the gene matches: 6. As to this clone: Its antigen is as yet unknown.

V is TRBV12-5 and J is TRBJ2-5; 7 positions match TRBD1. The receptor was isolated from a human donor who had recovered from COVID-19. Sequencing was performed on peripheral blood, taken after recovery from COVID-19. CDR3: CASDHRDSQETQYF. Written as DNA, the CDR3 is TGTGCTAGTGATCACCGGGACAGCCAAGAGACCCAGTACTTC. The whole variable domain, filled in from reference TRBV12-5 and TRBJ2-5, reads DARVTQTPRHKVTEMGQEVTMRCQPILGHNTVFWYRQTMMQGLELLAYFRNRAPLDDSGMPKDRFSAEMPDATLATLKIQPSEPRDSAVYFCASDHRDSQETQYFGPGTRLLVL.